This T cell receptor beta chain was documented in a study of T cell responses to AZD1222 COVID-19 vaccine. General observations from the study: Spike-specific TCR breadth and depth grew following two AZD1222 doses.

Germline lookup yields CDR1 SGHRS and CDR2 YFSETQ. J gave up 7 bases and V 0 bases, and 1 base lay outside the gene matches. The CDR3 runs 14 residues. In the case of this clone: Antigen specificity is unknown.

Sequencing was performed with immunoSEQ multiplex PCR; in TCRdb, only in-frame clones are kept and a portion is missing. The sample carries 150,000 to 200,000 clones, around 94% recorded once. This sequence originates from an adult in good health. The specimen was peripheral blood, collected on day 0 of AZD1222 vaccination. The gene calls are TRBV5-1 and TRBJ1-6; 7 nucleotides line up with TRBD1. The CDR3 DNA reads as TGCGCCAGCAGCTTGGACAGGGGAAATTCACCCCTCCACTTT. It translates to CASSLDRGNSPLHF.